This T cell receptor (beta chain) comes out of a study of cytomegalovirus exposure and HLA in healthy donors. The PCR was carried out with 60 Vbeta primers and 13 Jbeta primers. Repertoires were generated with immunoSEQ multiplex PCR, while TCRdb's copy carries only in-frame clones and drops some. The sample records some 180,000 clones, about 80% being singletons. CDR3 size: 13 residues. In germline, CDR1 is WNHNN, CDR2 SYGVQD (reference sequence). Losses at the gene ends were 3 bases for V and 4 bases for J; bases not matched to a gene: 1. Sequencing was performed on PBMCs. The V gene is TRBV10-1, the J gene TRBJ1-2, with 8 positions matching TRBD1. This TCR came from a man younger than 35 in good health and CMV-seronegative. Here the CDR3 DNA reads TGCGCCAGCAGTGACACAGGGGGCTATGGCTACACCTTC. This encodes CASSDTGGYGYTF.